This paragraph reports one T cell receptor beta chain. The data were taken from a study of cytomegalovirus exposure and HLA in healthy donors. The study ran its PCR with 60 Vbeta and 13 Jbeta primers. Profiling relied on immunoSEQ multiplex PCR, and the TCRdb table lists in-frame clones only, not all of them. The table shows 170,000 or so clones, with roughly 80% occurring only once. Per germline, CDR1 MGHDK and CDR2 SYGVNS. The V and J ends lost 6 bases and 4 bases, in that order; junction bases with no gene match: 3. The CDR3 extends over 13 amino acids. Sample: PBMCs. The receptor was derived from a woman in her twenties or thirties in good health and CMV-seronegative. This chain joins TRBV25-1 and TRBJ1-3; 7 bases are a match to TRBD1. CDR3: CASRLTGGNTIYF. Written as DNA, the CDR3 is TGTGCCAGCAGACTGACAGGGGGAAACACCATATATTTT.